The 25 T cell receptor beta chains given below trace back to one sample, sequenced in a study of cytomegalovirus exposure and HLA in healthy donors (dated by TCRdb to the late 2010s). Library creation used the immunoSEQ multiplex PCR assay. For the multiplex PCR, a mixture combining 60 forward primers for TCR Vbeta segments and 13 reverse primers for TCR Jbeta segments was used. Entries here come from immuneACCESS through TCRdb and include only in-frame sequences with V and J called. Some clones fail to appear in such tables; in the studies checked, an unresolved V gene covers under half of the shortfall, and the cause of the remainder is unknown. The sample table contains roughly 150,000 clones; only one count was recorded for 79% of them. The ten largest clones take up 6% to 7.5% of the sample. The sequenced sample was PBMCs. The receptors were gathered from a man aged 35 to 55 in good health and CMV-seropositive.

The CDR3 is CASSYLDRNTGELFF. DNA for the CDR3: TGTGCCAGCAGTTACCTAGACAGGAACACCGGGGAGCTGTTTTTT. The rearrangement joins TRBV6-6 to TRBJ2-2, with a possible D match to TRBD1 (5 bases). V was trimmed by 2 bases and J by 1 base, leaving 8 bases between them. The CDR3 has 15 residues. Looked up from germline, CDR1 is MNHNY and CDR2 is SVGAGI (reference sequence).

The V and J genes are TRBV5-4 and TRBJ2-1; the match to TRBD2 covers 10 bases. The V and J ends lost 4 bases and 3 bases, in that order; junction bases with no gene match: 7. This CDR3 is built from 16 residues. Per germline, CDR1 SGHNT and CDR2 YYREEE (reference sequence). CDR3 nucleotide sequence: TGTGCCAGCAGCGAATCTAGCGGGAGTTTCTACAATGAGCAGTTCTTC. Translated, it gives CASSESSGSFYNEQFF.

As to this clone: Compared with germline, one end of the junction differs, possibly owing to a read error. The chain has TRBV7-7 and TRBJ2-1, with D possibly matching TRBD2 (5 bases). This CDR3 region has 15 residues. The germline gives CDR1 SSHAT, CDR2 FNYEAQ (reference sequence). CDR3 residues: CASSLSEGPYNEQFF. The DNA of the CDR3 is TGTGCTAGCAGCTTAAGCGAGGGCCCTTACAATGAGCAGTTCTTC.

This chain joins TRBV14 and TRBJ2-7; 7 bases match TRBD2. CDR1 is SGHDN and CDR2 is FVKESK in the germline V gene. V lost 4 bases, J lost 6 bases, and 6 bases stayed unmatched. This CDR3 has 13 amino acids. CDR3 amino acids: CASSPGLGVEQYF. CDR3 DNA: TGTGCCAGCAGCCCCGGACTAGGGGTCGAGCAGTACTTC.

This clone was seen only a few times. The rearrangement uses TRBV5-8 and TRBJ1-3, with D perhaps TRBD1 (5 bases). Trimming stripped 4 bases from V and 8 bases from J, with 19 bases between. This CDR3 is built from 15 residues. From germline, CDR1 is SGHTS and CDR2 YDEGEE. In DNA form, the CDR3 reads TGTGCCAGCAGCCTACCCTCCTTTGGGGCGGACACCATATATTTT. Its protein is CASSLPSFGADTIYF.

The chain couples TRBV6-1 to TRBJ2-3; maybe TRBD1 (7 bases). Looked up from germline, CDR1 is MNHNS and CDR2 is SASEGT. The CDR3 is 15 amino acids. Trimming took 3 bases from V and 2 from J, leaving 12 bases between them. CDR3 DNA sequence: TGTGCCAGCAGTGAGGGGGGACAGTCCACAGATACGCAGTATTTT. Its translation is CASSEGGQSTDTQYF.

The V gene is TRBV10-3, the J gene TRBJ2-1, with 9 bases aligning to TRBD1. CDR3 length: 17 amino acids. The germline V gene encodes CDR1 ENHRY and CDR2 SYGVKD. The V and J ends lost 3 bases and 0 bases, in that order; junction bases with no gene match: 6. CDR3 nucleotide sequence: TGTGCCATCAGTGAAGGACAGGGGCTAAGCTCCTACAATGAGCAGTTCTTC. It yields the protein CAISEGQGLSSYNEQFF.

The rearrangement links TRBV6-1 to TRBJ2-7, with D perhaps matching TRBD2 (5 bases). Germline values: CDR1 MNHNS, CDR2 SASEGT. CDR3 length: 15 residues. Trimming pared 7 bases from V and 3 bases from J, leaving 19 bases between. The DNA of the CDR3 is TGTGCCAGCATCACGAAGCGTACTAGTTACTACGAGCAGTACTTC. It translates to CASITKRTSYYEQYF.

The V call is TRBV5-1, the J call TRBJ2-5; D gene uncertain. V was shortened by 1 base and J by 5 bases, with 12 bases between the two germline ends. This CDR3 is built from 14 residues. Germline CDR1 reads SGHRS; CDR2 reads YFSETQ. In nucleotides, the CDR3 is TGCGCCAGCAGCTTGATAACAGAAAGCGAGACCCAGTACTTC. It codes for CASSLITESETQYF.

This clone was detected once. This chain links TRBV6-5 with TRBJ2-1; no reliable D call. V lost 4 bases to trimming and J lost 0 bases, with 10 bases between them. CDR1 is MNHEY and CDR2 is SVGAGI in the germline V gene. The CDR3 extends over 15 amino acids. The CDR3 DNA is TGTGCCAGCAGTTTCCTCTATAGCTCCTACAATGAGCAGTTCTTC. Residues: CASSFLYSSYNEQFF.

The J gene is TRBJ1-1, the V gene TRBV9; possibly TRBD1 for D (6 bases). Between the trimmed V and J ends, which lost 0 bases and 2 bases, there was a span of 20 bases. The CDR3 runs to 18 residues. The germline V gene encodes CDR1 SGDLS and CDR2 YYNGEE. The CDR3 nucleotides read TGTGCCAGCAGCGTAGAGGCAGGGGAGGGGGGGCTAAACACTGAAGCTTTCTTT. Translating it yields CASSVEAGEGGLNTEAFF.

The chain recombines TRBV2 with TRBJ2-5; 7 nucleotides match TRBD2. Germline V gene sequence: CDR1 SNHLY, CDR2 FYNNEI. The CDR3 runs 12 residues. J gave up 4 bases and V 5 bases, and 1 base lay outside the gene matches. The chain's CDR3 is CASSLAGETQYF. As DNA, the CDR3 is TGTGCCAGCAGTTTAGCGGGAGAGACCCAGTACTTC.

In its sample, this clone was seen once. This sequence joins TRBV6-1 and TRBJ1-5; TRBD1 is a possible D gene (5 bases). Germline V lookup: CDR1 MNHNS, CDR2 SASEGT. V was shortened by 1 base and J by 1 base, with 8 bases between the two germline ends. CDR3 length: 15 residues. The CDR3 sequence is CASSEVRVSNQPQHF. The CDR3 DNA is TGTGCCAGCAGTGAAGTCAGGGTGAGCAATCAGCCCCAGCATTTT.

This CDR3 is CAISEGTGGAGTGELFF. The CDR3 nucleotides read TGTGCCATCAGTGAAGGGACAGGGGGCGCGGGCACCGGGGAGCTGTTTTTT. The chain links TRBV10-3 to TRBJ2-2, with 12 positions matching TRBD1. The CDR3 sequence is 17 residues long. V gave up 3 bases and J gave up 4 bases; unmatched junction bases: 6. Per germline, CDR1 ENHRY and CDR2 SYGVKD.

This chain uses TRBV15 with TRBJ2-5; possible D gene TRBD2, 6 bases. This CDR3 is 14 amino acids long. V was shortened by 1 base and J by 5 bases, with 11 bases between the two germline ends. Germline V lookup: CDR1 LNHNV, CDR2 YYDKDF (reference sequence). The CDR3 bases are TGTGCCACCAGCAGAGTATCGGGGGTGGAGACCCAGTACTTC. Translating gives CATSRVSGVETQYF.

This clone was observed a handful of times. This sequence joins TRBV2 and TRBJ2-6, with D tentatively TRBD1 (6 bases). This CDR3 comprises 14 residues. Between the trimmed V and J ends, which lost 7 bases and 2 bases, there was a span of 9 bases. Germline V gene data show CDR1 as SNHLY and CDR2 as FYNNEI. CDR3 nucleotides: TGTGCCAGCACAGGGGTAACTGGGGCCAACGTCCTGACTTTC. Its translation is CASTGVTGANVLTF.

V gene TRBV6-1 combines with J gene TRBJ2-7; 8 bases align to TRBD1. The germline V gene has CDR1 MNHNS and CDR2 SASEGT. The trim removed 10 bases at V and 0 bases at J, leaving 8 bases unmatched. The CDR3 is 14 residues long. CDR3: CATWTGTSSYEQYF. In DNA, the CDR3 is TGTGCCACCTGGACAGGGACGAGCTCCTACGAGCAGTACTTC.

CDR3 DNA sequence: TGCGCCAGCAGCACAACCGGGACTAGCGGGACCGATACGCAGTATTTT. Residues: CASSTTGTSGTDTQYF. The chain has TRBV5-1 and TRBJ2-3, with 13 bases lining up with TRBD2. The CDR3 is 16 amino acids. Germline loops: CDR1 SGHRS, CDR2 YFSETQ. J lost 6 bases, V lost 4 bases, and 8 bases had no gene match.

J is TRBJ2-1 and V is TRBV11-3, with D uncertain. Germline V gives CDR1 SGHNT, CDR2 YENEEA. V was pared by 1 base and J by 3 bases, with 7 bases between. This CDR3 has 14 residues. The CDR3 sequence is CASSLGELYNEQFF. CDR3 DNA sequence: TGTGCCAGCAGCTTAGGCGAACTCTACAATGAGCAGTTCTTC.

The rearrangement uses TRBV25-1 and TRBJ1-1, with 8 bases lining up with TRBD1. The V and J ends lost 4 bases and 4 bases, in that order; junction bases with no gene match: 5. CDR1 is MGHDK, CDR2 SYGVNS, per germline. There are 14 residues in the CDR3. The CDR3 here is CASSAYRGSTEAFF. CDR3 DNA sequence: TGTGCCAGCAGTGCTTACAGGGGGAGCACTGAAGCTTTCTTT.

This clone has more than one count but fewer than ten. Written as DNA, the CDR3 is TGTGCCAGCAGAACCCGGACTAGCGGGAGGTACGAGCAGTACTTC. This codes for CASRTRTSGRYEQYF. J is TRBJ2-7 and V is TRBV7-2; 14 bases line up with TRBD2. The CDR3 has 15 amino acids. After removal of 6 bases from V and 4 bases from J, the junction contained 5 bases not matched to a gene. Germline values: CDR1 SGHTA, CDR2 FQGNSA.

The DNA for the CDR3 is TGTGCCAGCAGCTTAGAACGGGAAGGGTTGGAAGTTTCCGTTTTGGGTGAGCAGTACTTC. Translated: CASSLEREGLEVSVLGEQYF. The rearrangement uses TRBV11-3 and TRBJ2-7, with a weak D call TRBD2 (5 bases). The V and J ends lost 0 bases and 7 bases respectively, with 31 bases between them. Germline-derived CDR1 and CDR2 are SGHNT and YENEEA. There are 20 residues in the CDR3.

The rearrangement uses TRBV9 and TRBJ1-4, with 7 positions matching TRBD1. The CDR3 loop spans 15 amino acids. Germline V gives CDR1 SGDLS, CDR2 YYNGEE. Trimming cost V 0 bases and J 8 bases; bases outside gene matches: 7. The DNA of the CDR3 is TGTGCCAGCAGCGTAGAGAGGGGGCCGGGAGAAAAACTGTTTTTT. Its translation: CASSVERGPGEKLFF.

CDR3 sequence (DNA): TGTGCCAGCAGCAGCGGCGGCACAGATACGCAGTATTTT. Protein product: CASSSGGTDTQYF. The chain couples TRBV28 to TRBJ2-3; possible D gene TRBD2, 5 bases. Germline assignment: CDR1 MDHEN and CDR2 SYDVKM. The ends were cut back, 6 bases at V and 1 base at J, with 8 bases in the middle. The CDR3 extends over 13 amino acids. The full variable domain, rest sourced from reference TRBV28 and TRBJ2-3, is DVKVTQSSRYLVKRTGEKVFLECVQDMDHENMFWYRQDPGLGLRLIYFSYDVKMKEKGDIPEGYSVSREKKERFSLILESASTNQTSMYLCASSSGGTDTQYFGPGTRLTVL.

The chain uses TRBV18 and TRBJ1-1, with 7 bases aligning to TRBD1. V lost 4 bases, J lost 0 bases, and 2 bases stayed unmatched. The CDR3 spans 14 residues. Germline V gene lookup returns CDR1 KGHSH and CDR2 LQKENI. CDR3 region: CASSRGQMNTEAFF. CDR3 coding DNA: TGTGCCAGCTCACGGGGACAGATGAACACTGAAGCTTTCTTT.